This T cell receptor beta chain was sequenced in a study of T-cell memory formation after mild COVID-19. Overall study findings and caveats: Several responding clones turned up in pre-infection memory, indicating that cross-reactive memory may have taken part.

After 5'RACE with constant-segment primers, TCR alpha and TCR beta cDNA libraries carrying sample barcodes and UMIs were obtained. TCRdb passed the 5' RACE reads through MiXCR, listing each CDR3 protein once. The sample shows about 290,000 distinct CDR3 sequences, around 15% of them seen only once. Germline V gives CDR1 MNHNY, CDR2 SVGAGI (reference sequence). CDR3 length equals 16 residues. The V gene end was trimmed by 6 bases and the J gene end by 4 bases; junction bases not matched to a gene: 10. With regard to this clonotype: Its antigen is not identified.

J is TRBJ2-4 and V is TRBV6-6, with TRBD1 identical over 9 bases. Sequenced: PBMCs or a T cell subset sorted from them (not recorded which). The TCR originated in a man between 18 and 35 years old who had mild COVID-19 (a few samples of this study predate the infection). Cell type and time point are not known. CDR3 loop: CASSLGQGGIKNIQYF. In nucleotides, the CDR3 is TGTGCCAGCAGCCTGGGACAGGGAGGGATTAAAAACATTCAGTACTTC.